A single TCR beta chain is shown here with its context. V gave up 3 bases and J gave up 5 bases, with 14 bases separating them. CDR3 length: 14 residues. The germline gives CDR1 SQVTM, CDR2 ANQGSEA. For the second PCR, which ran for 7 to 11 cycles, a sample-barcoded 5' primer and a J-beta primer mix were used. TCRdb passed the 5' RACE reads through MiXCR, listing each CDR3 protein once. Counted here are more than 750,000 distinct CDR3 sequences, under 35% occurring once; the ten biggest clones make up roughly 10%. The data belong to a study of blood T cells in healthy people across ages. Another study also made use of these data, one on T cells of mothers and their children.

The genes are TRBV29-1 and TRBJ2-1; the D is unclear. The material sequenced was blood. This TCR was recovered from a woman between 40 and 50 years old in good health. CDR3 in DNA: TGCAGCGTTGATTTGGGCAGTTCCCACAATGAGCAGTTCTTC. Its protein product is CSVDLGSSHNEQFF.